A single sample gave rise to the 9 T cell receptor beta chains below, sequenced in a study of blood T cell repertoires in COVID-19. Sequenced by immunoSEQ multiplex PCR; TCRdb stores in-frame clones only, minus some. The data show more than 70,000 clones, with 70% to 90% seen just once and over 7% held by the top ten. What was sequenced was peripheral blood. All receptors derive from a man aged 50 or older with acute or convalescent COVID-19.

The V and J genes are TRBV4-1 and TRBJ2-7; maybe TRBD1 (6 bases). The CDR3 extends over 16 amino acids. Trimming removed 1 base at V and 5 bases at J, with 18 bases between. From germline, CDR1 is MGHRA and CDR2 YSYEKL. The CDR3 nucleotides are TGCGCCAGCAGCCAAGGGGAAGGGAAAGGGGGTCACGAGCAGTACTTC. It codes for CASSQGEGKGGHEQYF.

V gene TRBV30 combines with J gene TRBJ2-7; TRBD1 matches at 10 bases. The junction had 4 bases not matched to a gene; V was cut back by 0 bases and J by 2 bases. Germline V gene sequence: CDR1 GTSNPN, CDR2 SVGIG (reference sequence). CDR3 length equals 15 residues. Here the CDR3 DNA reads TGTGCCTGGAGTGTAACCGGGACAGGGGCCTACGAGCAGTACTTC. Translation: CAWSVTGTGAYEQYF.

V gene TRBV4-2 combines with J gene TRBJ1-1; the match to TRBD1 covers 9 bases. V gave up 0 bases and J gave up 6 bases; unmatched junction bases: 5. Germline lookup yields CDR1 LGHNA and CDR2 YNFKEQ. The CDR3 has 15 amino acids. CDR3 nucleotide sequence: TGTGCCAGCAGCCAAGAGGGGACAGGGAGAGCTGAAGCTTTCTTT. Amino acid sequence: CASSQEGTGRAEAFF.

In the case of this clone: A junction end diverges from the germline sequence, so it may reflect a read error. This rearrangement joins TRBV7-7 to TRBJ2-5; TRBD1 matches 10 bases. The germline V gene encodes CDR1 SSHAT and CDR2 FNYEAQ (reference sequence). There are 16 residues in the CDR3. The CDR3 spells CASSLTGTGEWETQYF. CDR3 DNA sequence: TGTGCTAGCAGCCTTACCGGGACAGGGGAATGGGAGACCCAGTACTTC.

CDR3 bases: TGTGCCAGCAGTGAACCCTGGAGAACTGGAAACACCATATATTTT. It is translated as CASSEPWRTGNTIYF. The genes are TRBV6-1 and TRBJ1-3; D gene unclear. CDR1 and CDR2 (germline): MNHNS, SASEGT. CDR3 length: 15 amino acids. V lost 2 bases, J lost 2 bases, and 10 bases lay in between.

V and J are TRBV2 and TRBJ1-1, with TRBD1 matching over 10 bases. Germline lookup yields CDR1 SNHLY and CDR2 FYNNEI. J gave up 7 bases and V 6 bases, and 14 bases lay outside the gene matches. The CDR3 sequence is 16 residues long. The CDR3 protein is CASRRETGGRPSEAFF. DNA for the CDR3: TGTGCCAGCAGGAGGGAGACAGGGGGCAGGCCAAGTGAAGCTTTCTTT. The whole variable domain, filled in from reference TRBV2 and TRBJ1-1, reads EPEVTQTPSHQVTQMGQEVILRCVPISNHLYFYWYRQILGQKVEFLVSFYNNEISEKSEIFDDQFSVERPDGSNFTLKIRSTKLEDSAMYFCASRRETGGRPSEAFFGQGTRLTVV.

This chain uses TRBV6-1 with TRBJ2-1, with 8 bases that match TRBD1. The CDR3 is 14 amino acids. With V trimmed by 1 base and J by 9 bases, 5 bases remained unmatched. Looked up from germline, CDR1 is MNHNS and CDR2 is SASEGT. The CDR3 DNA reads as TGTGCCAGCAGTGAAGGGACAGGGAATCGTGAGCAGTTCTTC. Residues: CASSEGTGNREQFF.

This sequence joins TRBV14 and TRBJ2-2; 9 bases fit TRBD2. The CDR3 spans 16 residues. The trim removed 3 bases at V and 0 bases at J, leaving 2 bases unmatched. CDR1 and CDR2 (germline): SGHDN, FVKESK. DNA for the CDR3: TGTGCCAGCAGCCAGTTAGCGGGGGCGAACACCGGGGAGCTGTTTTTT. Translating it yields CASSQLAGANTGELFF.

The chain combines TRBV19 with TRBJ1-5; unclear D gene. Looked up from germline, CDR1 is LNHDA and CDR2 is SQIVND (reference sequence). The CDR3 extends over 14 amino acids. V was pared by 1 base and J by 1 base, with 5 bases between. CDR3 in DNA: TGTGCCAGTAGTATAGTAGTCAGCAATCAGCCCCAGCATTTT. Protein product: CASSIVVSNQPQHF.